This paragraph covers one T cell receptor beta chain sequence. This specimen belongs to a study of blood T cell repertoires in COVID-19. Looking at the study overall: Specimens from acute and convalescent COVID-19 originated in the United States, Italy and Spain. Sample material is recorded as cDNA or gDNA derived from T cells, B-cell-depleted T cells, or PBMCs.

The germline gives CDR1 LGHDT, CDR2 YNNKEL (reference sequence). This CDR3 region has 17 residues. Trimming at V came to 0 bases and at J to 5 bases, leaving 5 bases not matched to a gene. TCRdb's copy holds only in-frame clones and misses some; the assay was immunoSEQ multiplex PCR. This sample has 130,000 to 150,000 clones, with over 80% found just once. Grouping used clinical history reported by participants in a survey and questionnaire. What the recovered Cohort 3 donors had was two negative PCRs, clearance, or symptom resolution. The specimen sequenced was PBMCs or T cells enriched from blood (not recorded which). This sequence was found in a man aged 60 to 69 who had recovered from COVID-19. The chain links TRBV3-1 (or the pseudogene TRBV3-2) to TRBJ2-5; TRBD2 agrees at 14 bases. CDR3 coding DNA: TGTGCCAGCAGCCAAGATGGGGGACTAGCGGGAGAGGAGACCCAGTACTTC. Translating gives CASSQDGGLAGEETQYF.